The rows below give T cell receptor beta chains drawn from one sample of a study of cytomegalovirus exposure and HLA in healthy donors. Assay used: immunoSEQ multiplex PCR; TCRdb lists only in-frame clones, some missing. The sample has fewer than 120,000 clones; around 88% are singletons. Material for sequencing was PBMCs. The receptors stem from a man in his forties or fifties in good health and CMV-seronegative. The CDR3 runs from the conserved cysteine through the conserved F or W. Each record gives: CDR3 length, J gene, V gene, D gene, clone size, CDR3 protein, CDR3 DNA. The D gene is left open where the match is weak. Only part of the rows carry a size: once, few, many, or a class if the clone is expanded.

>14|TRBJ1-2|TRBV18|TRBD1|NA
CASSPIGQDAGYTF
TGTGCCAGCTCACCCATCGGACAGGACGCGGGCTACACCTTC
>15|TRBJ1-5|TRBV6-6|NA|NA
CASRDDSPGWRPQHF
TGTGCCAGCAGGGACGACAGTCCCGGCTGGAGGCCCCAGCATTTT
>13|TRBJ2-7|TRBV30|TRBD1|once
CAWTKGQAWEQYF
TGTGCCTGGACTAAGGGACAGGCTTGGGAGCAGTACTTC
>14|TRBJ1-5|TRBV7-2|NA|NA
CASSLRRGNQPQHF
TGTGCCAGCAGCCTAAGACGGGGTAATCAGCCCCAGCATTTT
>16|TRBJ2-7|TRBV27|NA|NA
CASTVPRVVPSYEQYF
TGTGCCAGCACCGTACCCCGGGTGGTCCCCTCCTACGAGCAGTACTTC
>15|TRBJ1-6|TRBV4-3|TRBD1|NA
CASSQLGTATSPLHF
TGCGCCAGCAGCCAACTAGGGACAGCTACTTCACCCCTCCACTTT
>13|TRBJ1-6|TRBV6-1|TRBD1|few
CASRDRDNSPLHF
TGTGCCAGCCGGGACAGAGATAATTCACCCCTCCACTTT
>15|TRBJ1-5|TRBV9|NA|NA
CASSVDTGMGQPQHF
TGTGCCAGCAGCGTAGATACGGGGATGGGCCAGCCCCAGCATTTT
>13|TRBJ1-3|TRBV30|NA|NA
CAWNRGSGNTIYF
TGTGCCTGGAACCGGGGAAGTGGAAACACCATATATTTT
>16|TRBJ2-4|TRBV5-4|NA|NA
CASSLSGAAAKNIQYF
TGTGCCAGCAGCTTGAGTGGGGCTGCGGCCAAAAACATTCAGTACTTC
>15|TRBJ2-7|TRBV5-4|TRBD1|NA
CASSSRTGGAYEQYF
TGTGCCAGCAGCTCCCGGACAGGGGGTGCCTACGAGCAGTACTTC
>15|TRBJ2-7|TRBV29-1|TRBD1|NA
CSVEARTGSSYEQYF
TGCAGCGTTGAAGCTAGGACAGGGAGCTCCTACGAGCAGTACTTC
>16|TRBJ2-1|TRBV5-1|NA|once
CASSLSRATPGDEQFF
TGCGCCAGCAGCTTGAGTAGGGCCACACCCGGGGATGAGCAGTTCTTC
>13|TRBJ2-5|TRBV5-1|TRBD1|NA
CASSTGQGETQYF
TGCGCCAGCAGCACGGGACAGGGTGAGACCCAGTACTTC
>13|TRBJ1-6|TRBV28|NA|NA
CAYREGKGSPLHF
TGTGCCTACAGGGAGGGAAAGGGATCACCCCTCCACTTT
>14|TRBJ1-6|TRBV19|NA|NA
CASSPRDSYSPLHF
TGTGCCAGTAGTCCCCGGGACTCTTATTCACCCCTCCACTTT